Below, 30 T cell receptor beta chains from the same sample are listed, as sequenced in a study of blood T cell repertoires in COVID-19. TCRdb's table, derived via immunoSEQ multiplex PCR, lists solely in-frame clones and lacks some. Among fewer than 250,000 clones listed, about 89% were seen once. Specimen: peripheral blood. These TCRs come from a woman aged 60-70 years who had recovered from COVID-19.

J is TRBJ2-7 and V is TRBV7-8; D gene unclear. Trimming removed 1 base from V and 6 bases from J, with 7 bases in between. The CDR3 is 12 residues long. Germline CDR1 reads SGHVS; CDR2 reads FQNEAQ. In DNA, the CDR3 is TGTGCCAGCAGCTTAGACCGCAGCGAGCAGTACTTC. Amino acid sequence: CASSLDRSEQYF.

V usage is TRBV7-3 and J usage is TRBJ2-1, with a possible D match to TRBD2 (5 bases). Germline CDR1 and CDR2: SGHTA and FQGTGA. The ends were cut back, 2 bases at V and 3 bases at J, with 11 bases in the middle. The CDR3 has 15 residues. DNA for the CDR3: TGTGCCAGCAGCTTAGAGGGCACGGACTACAATGAGCAGTTCTTC. Its translation is CASSLEGTDYNEQFF.

The chain joins TRBV9 to TRBJ1-2, with 9 bases fitting TRBD1. With 0 bases clipped from V and 8 bases from J, the junction kept 2 bases outside the gene matches. The CDR3 is made up of 13 amino acids. Germline V CDR1 and CDR2: SGDLS, YYNGEE. CDR3 region: CASSVDRGLGYTF. In DNA, the CDR3 is TGTGCCAGCAGCGTAGACAGGGGGCTAGGCTACACCTTC. Drawing the rest from reference TRBV9 and TRBJ1-2, the complete variable domain is DSGVTQTPKHLITATGQRVTLRCSPRSGDLSVYWYQQSLDQGLQFLIQYYNGEERAKGNILERFSAQQFPDLHSELNLSSLELGDSALYFCASSVDRGLGYTFGSGTRLTVV.

The rearrangement joins TRBV5-6 to TRBJ1-2; no clear D. The V end lost 4 bases, the J end lost 4 bases, and 14 bases lay between the germline ends. This CDR3 has 14 residues. Per germline, CDR1 SGHDT and CDR2 YYEEEE. The CDR3 here is CASSRRGGSYGYTF. DNA of the CDR3: TGTGCCAGCAGCCGCCGTGGAGGAAGCTATGGCTACACCTTC.

The chain joins TRBV28 to TRBJ2-4; 7 nucleotides match TRBD1. Unmatched junction bases numbered 14, after V lost 11 bases and J lost 4 bases. The CDR3 totals 15 residues. Germline values: CDR1 MDHEN, CDR2 SYDVKM. The CDR3 here is CAAGGSSRSKNIQYF. CDR3 coding DNA: TGTGCCGCAGGGGGTTCCTCCCGAAGTAAAAACATTCAGTACTTC.

There are a few counts of this clone. The DNA for the CDR3 is TGTGCCAGCAGCAAACGGACAGGGCTGAACACTGAAGCTTTCTTT. This sequence encodes CASSKRTGLNTEAFF. This rearrangement joins TRBV7-3 to TRBJ1-1, with 8 bases lining up with TRBD1. CDR1 and CDR2 (germline): SGHTA, FQGTGA. The CDR3 covers 15 residues. Trimming at V came to 5 bases and at J to 0 bases, leaving 5 bases not matched to a gene.

The gene calls are TRBV5-5 and TRBJ2-5, with 7 bases lining up with TRBD1. CDR3 length: 15 residues. Germline lookup yields CDR1 SGHKS and CDR2 YYEKEE (reference sequence). Trimming removed 4 bases from V and 4 bases from J; junction bases left unmatched: 10. CDR3 protein: CASSGRQGFRETQYF. The DNA of the CDR3 is TGTGCCAGCAGCGGTCGACAGGGTTTTAGAGAGACCCAGTACTTC.

This sequence joins TRBV6-5 and TRBJ2-7, with 10 positions matching TRBD1. The CDR3 has 15 residues. After removal of 4 bases from V and 2 bases from J, the junction contained 5 bases not matched to a gene. In germline, CDR1 is MNHEY, CDR2 SVGAGI. The CDR3 sequence: CASSFGTGETYEQYF. The CDR3 coding sequence is TGTGCCAGCAGTTTCGGGACAGGGGAAACCTACGAGCAGTACTTC.

This chain uses TRBV6-2 or TRBV6-3 with TRBJ1-1; no clear D gene. Deletions cut 3 bases from V and 0 bases from J, with 8 bases between. Germline CDR1 MNHEY, CDR2 SVGEGT. The length of the CDR3 is 14 residues. The CDR3 sequence: CASSYTPMNTEAFF. The CDR3 coding sequence is TGTGCCAGCAGTTATACACCGATGAACACTGAAGCTTTCTTT.

This chain links TRBV5-4 with TRBJ2-7; weak D call: TRBD1 (6 bases). This CDR3 contains 14 residues. CDR1 is SGHNT and CDR2 is YYREEE in the germline V gene (reference sequence). Trimming left V 0 bases short and J 2 bases short, with 9 bases between. The CDR3 coding sequence is TGTGCCAGCAGCTTGGGGGGACAAACCTACGAGCAGTACTTC. Translation gives CASSLGGQTYEQYF.

V is TRBV3-1 (or the pseudogene TRBV3-2) and J is TRBJ2-3; 11 bases are shared with TRBD2. From germline, CDR1 is LGHDT and CDR2 YNNKEL (reference sequence). The CDR3 loop spans 16 amino acids. Trimming took 9 bases from V and 6 from J; bases not matched to a gene: 14. As DNA, the CDR3 is TGTGCCAGGCTAGCGGGGGGACCGGGAAGGAGGGATACGCAGTATTTT. It encodes CARLAGGPGRRDTQYF.

CDR3 nucleotides: TGTGCCAGCAGCACTCGGGACTACACTGAAGCTTTCTTT. Translation gives CASSTRDYTEAFF. The V call is TRBV9, the J call TRBJ1-1; TRBD1 might be the D (5 bases). Trimming took 4 bases from V and 3 from J, leaving 10 bases between them. In germline, CDR1 is SGDLS, CDR2 YYNGEE. The CDR3 extends over 13 amino acids.

The DNA for the CDR3 is TGCGCCAGCAGCGTTCAGGGATTATCAACTAATGAAAAACTGTTTTTT. Translating gives CASSVQGLSTNEKLFF. The chain joins TRBV5-1 to TRBJ1-4; a weak D match, TRBD1 (5 bases). Looked up from germline, CDR1 is SGHRS and CDR2 is YFSETQ. The length of the CDR3 is 16 residues. Trimming removed 4 bases at V and 0 bases at J, with 13 bases between.

The CDR3 loop is CASSLAGVRDTEAFF. CDR3 DNA: TGCGCCAGCAGCTTGGCCGGGGTACGGGACACTGAAGCTTTCTTT. This chain links TRBV5-1 with TRBJ1-1; D unresolved. The CDR3 length is 15 residues. Germline V gene sequence: CDR1 SGHRS, CDR2 YFSETQ. Deletions cut 0 bases from V and 3 bases from J, with 12 bases between.

The chain recombines TRBV7-8 with TRBJ1-6; tentatively, D is TRBD1 (5 bases). This CDR3 spans 13 amino acids. V was clipped by 3 bases and J by 9 bases, with 9 bases between them. Germline lookup yields CDR1 SGHVS and CDR2 FQNEAQ. The CDR3 loop reads CASSLTAPSPLHF. CDR3 sequence (DNA): TGTGCCAGCAGCTTGACAGCCCCTTCACCCCTCCACTTT.

The chain joins TRBV2 to TRBJ1-5; 9 bases map to TRBD1. Germline V lookup: CDR1 SNHLY, CDR2 FYNNEI. The CDR3 runs to 13 residues. Trimming at V came to 6 bases and at J to 4 bases, leaving 1 base not matched to a gene. The CDR3: CASRGQGNQPQHF. DNA for the CDR3: TGTGCCAGCAGGGGACAGGGTAATCAGCCCCAGCATTTT.

V usage is TRBV9 and J usage is TRBJ2-5; 13 positions agree with TRBD2. Trimming removed 0 bases from V and 0 bases from J; junction bases left unmatched: 11. The CDR3 has 20 amino acids. CDR1 is SGDLS and CDR2 is YYNGEE in the germline V gene. The CDR3 bases are TGTGCCAGCAGCGTAGGACGGAGACTAGCGGGGGGCACTTACCAAGAGACCCAGTACTTC. Protein: CASSVGRRLAGGTYQETQYF.

This clone occurred a few times. The rearrangement uses TRBV14 and TRBJ1-6; D is undetermined. The CDR3 extends over 13 amino acids. With 1 base removed from V and 15 bases from J, the gap between germline ends came to 13 bases. The germline gives CDR1 SGHDN, CDR2 FVKESK. As DNA, the CDR3 is TGTGCCAGCAGCCAAGGCGGCGGGGTGCACCTCCACTTT. Its protein is CASSQGGGVHLHF.

The chain carries TRBV6-2 or TRBV6-3 and TRBJ2-1; 15 bases line up with TRBD2. V gave up 2 bases and J gave up 0 bases; unmatched junction bases: 5. Germline V gene data show CDR1 as MNHEY and CDR2 as SVGEGT. This CDR3 contains 19 residues. CDR3 nucleotide sequence: TGTGCCAGCAGTTACCCGGGACTAGCGGGGGGTGGCTCCTACAATGAGCAGTTCTTC. Protein product: CASSYPGLAGGGSYNEQFF.

This sequence joins TRBV9 and TRBJ2-7; unclear D gene. The CDR3 loop spans 13 amino acids. V lost 3 bases to trimming and J lost 6 bases, with 13 bases between them. The germline V gene encodes CDR1 SGDLS and CDR2 YYNGEE. The CDR3 spells CASSEENQIEQYF. The CDR3 nucleotides are TGTGCCAGCAGCGAAGAGAATCAAATCGAGCAGTACTTC.

The chain carries TRBV9 and TRBJ2-7, with a weak D call TRBD1 (5 bases). This CDR3 region has 13 residues. Germline V gene lookup returns CDR1 SGDLS and CDR2 YYNGEE. Trimming cost V 4 bases and J 5 bases, with 13 bases left between them. The CDR3 protein is CASSPQGRNEQYF. Here the CDR3 DNA reads TGTGCCAGCAGCCCTCAGGGTCGGAACGAGCAGTACTTC.

The genes are TRBV24-1 and TRBJ1-2; 7 bases match TRBD1. V was pared by 8 bases and J by 6 bases, with 8 bases of the junction left unmatched. The CDR3 is made up of 13 amino acids. CDR1 KGHDR and CDR2 SFDVKD come from the germline V gene. The chain's CDR3 is CATMDRFQHGYTF. The DNA for the CDR3 is TGTGCCACCATGGACAGGTTCCAGCATGGCTACACCTTC.

The gene calls are TRBV18 and TRBJ2-3, with TRBD2 matching over 10 bases. V lost 4 bases and J lost 1; bases outside the gene matches: 5. The germline CDR1 and CDR2 sequences are KGHSH and LQKENI. The CDR3 extends over 16 amino acids. Here the CDR3 DNA reads TGTGCCAGCTCACAACTAGCGGGGACCGGCACAGATACGCAGTATTTT. Protein product: CASSQLAGTGTDTQYF.

This chain links TRBV25-1 with TRBJ2-3, with TRBD2 matching over 9 bases. The V gene end was trimmed by 6 bases and the J gene end by 4 bases; junction bases not matched to a gene: 8. Germline V gene lookup returns CDR1 MGHDK and CDR2 SYGVNS. The CDR3 has 15 amino acids. The CDR3 here is CASSWPGLASDTQYF. In nucleotides, the CDR3 is TGTGCCAGCAGCTGGCCGGGACTAGCTTCAGATACGCAGTATTTT.

The rearrangement uses TRBV10-2 and TRBJ1-4; TRBD1 matches at 10 bases. Germline CDR1 WSHSY, CDR2 SAAADI. Germline trimming cut 8 bases from V and 8 bases from J; bases unmatched to any gene: 8. This CDR3 has 14 residues. CDR3 region: CASGTGTGEEKLFF. In DNA, the CDR3 is TGCGCCAGCGGCACCGGGACAGGGGAGGAAAAACTGTTTTTT.

The rearrangement uses TRBV5-4 and TRBJ2-7; 16 bases map to TRBD2. The germline gives CDR1 SGHNT, CDR2 YYREEE (reference sequence). CDR3 size: 14 residues. The junction had 5 bases not matched to a gene; V was cut back by 4 bases and J by 10 bases. The CDR3 is CASSAGTSGGGQYF. CDR3 in DNA: TGTGCCAGCAGCGCGGGGACTAGCGGGGGGGGCCAGTACTTC.

The V and J genes are TRBV24-1 and TRBJ2-5; D may be TRBD1 (6 bases). CDR1 is KGHDR and CDR2 is SFDVKD in the germline V gene. The CDR3 has 15 amino acids. V lost 9 bases, J lost 5 bases, and 21 bases lay in between. The CDR3 sequence is CATGTARGDSETQYF. The CDR3 DNA follows: TGTGCCACCGGGACCGCCAGGGGTGATTCGGAGACCCAGTACTTC.

This chain uses TRBV27 with TRBJ1-1; 8 bases are a match to TRBD1. Trimming removed 1 base from V and 4 bases from J; junction bases left unmatched: 11. Per the germline V gene, CDR1 is MNHEY and CDR2 is SMNVEV (reference sequence). The CDR3 totals 17 residues. The CDR3 loop is CASSLLPPRTGFTEAFF. The DNA for the CDR3 is TGTGCCAGCAGTTTATTGCCCCCTCGGACAGGGTTCACTGAAGCTTTCTTT.

For the CDR3, the DNA is TGTGCCAGCAGCTTTGAGCGGGGTGGAGGCGCGAGCTCCTACGAGCAGTACTTC. Protein: CASSFERGGGASSYEQYF. The V call is TRBV11-2, the J call TRBJ2-7; the match to TRBD2 covers 7 bases. Germline V CDR1 and CDR2: SGHAT, FQNNGV. CDR3 size: 18 residues. Germline trimming cut 3 bases from V and 0 bases from J; bases unmatched to any gene: 14. Full variable domain (rest looked up from reference TRBV11-2 and TRBJ2-7): EAGVAQSPRYKIIEKRQSVAFWCNPISGHATLYWYQQILGQGPKLLIQFQNNGVVDDSQLPKDRFSAERLKGVDSTLKIQPAKLEDSAVYLCASSFERGGGASSYEQYFGPGTRLTVT.

This clone was counted a single time. The genes are TRBV10-3 and TRBJ2-3; 7 bases line up with TRBD2. This CDR3 is 14 amino acids long. The germline CDR1 and CDR2 sequences are ENHRY and SYGVKD. Losses at the gene ends were 7 bases for V and 3 bases for J; bases not matched to a gene: 7. The CDR3 sequence: CAITVERETDTQYF. The CDR3 bases are TGTGCCATCACCGTGGAGCGGGAAACAGATACGCAGTATTTT.